Listed below are T cell receptor beta chains from one sample, sequenced in a study of blood T cell repertoires in COVID-19. Clones were sequenced by immunoSEQ multiplex PCR, and TCRdb holds only the in-frame ones, with some missing. Of 200,000 or so clones in the sample, 84% were seen once. Sequenced material: peripheral blood. The receptors shown here come from a man in his thirties or forties with active or convalescent COVID-19. The CDR3 runs from the conserved cysteine through the conserved F or W. D genes are given only for firm matches. Only part of the rows carry a size: once, few, many, or a class if the clone is expanded.

size: .; D: TRBD2; length: 15; V: TRBV6-2/TRBV6-3; J: TRBJ2-3; CDR3: CASSYGREITDTQYF; DNA: TGTGCCAGCAGTTACGGGCGGGAGATTACAGATACGCAGTATTTT
size: few; D: .; length: 16; V: TRBV9; J: TRBJ1-2; CDR3: CASSASPTGAGGGYTF; DNA: TGTGCCAGCAGCGCCTCACCAACAGGAGCCGGTGGTGGCTACACCTTC
size: few; D: .; length: 13; V: TRBV27; J: TRBJ1-2; CDR3: CASSLNGSGGYTF; DNA: TGTGCCAGCAGTTTAAACGGATCGGGTGGCTACACCTTC
size: .; D: TRBD2; length: 18; V: TRBV3-1/TRBV3-2; J: TRBJ2-1; CDR3: CASSPPILSGASYNEQFF; DNA: TGTGCCAGCAGCCCACCCATCCTTAGCGGGGCCTCCTACAATGAGCAGTTCTTC
size: .; D: TRBD1; length: 13; V: TRBV20-1; J: TRBJ1-1; CDR3: CSASRGPGTEAFF; DNA: TGCAGTGCTAGTAGGGGGCCGGGCACTGAAGCTTTCTTT
size: .; D: TRBD1; length: 16; V: TRBV5-1; J: TRBJ1-3; CDR3: CASSQEQGLSGNTIYF; DNA: TGCGCCAGCAGCCAAGAACAGGGGCTCTCTGGAAACACCATATATTTT
size: few; D: .; length: 16; V: TRBV7-9; J: TRBJ1-2; CDR3: CASSLGLGGLGFGYTF; DNA: TGTGCCAGCAGCTTGGGCTTGGGCGGGCTAGGCTTTGGCTACACCTTC
size: .; D: .; length: 12; V: TRBV18; J: TRBJ2-5; CDR3: CASSPLQETQYF; DNA: TGTGCCAGCTCACCTCTCCAAGAGACCCAGTACTTC
size: .; D: .; length: 19; V: TRBV7-8; J: TRBJ1-2; CDR3: CASSQRGRSGGVWGYGYTF; DNA: TGTGCCAGCAGCCAACGGGGGAGGAGCGGAGGGGTGTGGGGCTATGGCTACACCTTC
size: .; D: TRBD1; length: 15; V: TRBV18; J: TRBJ2-5; CDR3: CASSPFGEGAQTQYF; DNA: TGTGCCAGCTCCCCCTTTGGCGAGGGGGCGCAGACCCAGTACTTC